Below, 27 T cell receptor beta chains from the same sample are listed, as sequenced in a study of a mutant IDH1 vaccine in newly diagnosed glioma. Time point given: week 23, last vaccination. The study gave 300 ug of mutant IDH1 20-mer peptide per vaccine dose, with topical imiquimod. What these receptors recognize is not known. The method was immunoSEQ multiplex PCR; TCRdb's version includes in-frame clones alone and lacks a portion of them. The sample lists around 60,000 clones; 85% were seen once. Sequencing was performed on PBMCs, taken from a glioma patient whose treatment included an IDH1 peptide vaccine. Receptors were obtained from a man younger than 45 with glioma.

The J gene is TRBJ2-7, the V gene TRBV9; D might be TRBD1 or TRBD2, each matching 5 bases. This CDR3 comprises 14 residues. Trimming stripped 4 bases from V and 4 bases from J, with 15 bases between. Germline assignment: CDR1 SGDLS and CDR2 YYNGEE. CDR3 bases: TGTGCCAGCAGCCCACAGGAAGGACTGTACGAGCAGTACTTC. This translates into CASSPQEGLYEQYF. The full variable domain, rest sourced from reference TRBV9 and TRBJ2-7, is DSGVTQTPKHLITATGQRVTLRCSPRSGDLSVYWYQQSLDQGLQFLIQYYNGEERAKGNILERFSAQQFPDLHSELNLSSLELGDSALYFCASSPQEGLYEQYFGPGTRLTVT.

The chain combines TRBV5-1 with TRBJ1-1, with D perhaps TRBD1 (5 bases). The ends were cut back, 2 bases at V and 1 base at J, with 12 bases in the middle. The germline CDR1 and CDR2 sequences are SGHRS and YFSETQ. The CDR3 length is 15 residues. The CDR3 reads CASSFPGTENTEAFF. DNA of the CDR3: TGCGCCAGCAGCTTCCCAGGGACGGAGAACACTGAAGCTTTCTTT.

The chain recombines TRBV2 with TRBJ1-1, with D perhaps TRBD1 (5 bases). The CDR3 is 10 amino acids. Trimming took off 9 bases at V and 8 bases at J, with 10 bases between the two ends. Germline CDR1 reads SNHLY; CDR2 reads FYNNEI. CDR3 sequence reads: CASKRQEAFF. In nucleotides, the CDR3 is TGTGCCAGTAAAAGACAGGAAGCTTTCTTT. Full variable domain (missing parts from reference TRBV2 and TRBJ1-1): EPEVTQTPSHQVTQMGQEVILRCVPISNHLYFYWYRQILGQKVEFLVSFYNNEISEKSEIFDDQFSVERPDGSNFTLKIRSTKLEDSAMYFCASKRQEAFFGQGTRLTVV.

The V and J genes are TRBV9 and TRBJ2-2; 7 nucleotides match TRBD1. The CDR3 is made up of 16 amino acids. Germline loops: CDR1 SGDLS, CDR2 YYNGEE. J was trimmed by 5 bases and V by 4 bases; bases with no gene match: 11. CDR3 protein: CASSRRGQEETGELFF. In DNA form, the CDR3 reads TGTGCCAGCAGCCGTAGGGGGCAGGAAGAGACCGGGGAGCTGTTTTTT.

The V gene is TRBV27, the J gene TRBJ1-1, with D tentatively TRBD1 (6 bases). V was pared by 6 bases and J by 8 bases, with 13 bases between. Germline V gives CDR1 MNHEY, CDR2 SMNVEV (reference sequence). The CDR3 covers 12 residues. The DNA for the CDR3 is TGTGCCAGCAGGTCCCCGGGACAAGAAGCTTTCTTT. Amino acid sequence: CASRSPGQEAFF.

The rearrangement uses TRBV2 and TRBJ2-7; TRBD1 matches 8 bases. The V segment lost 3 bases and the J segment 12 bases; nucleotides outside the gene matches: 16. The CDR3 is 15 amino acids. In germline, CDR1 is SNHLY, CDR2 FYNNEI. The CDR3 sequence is CASSDPQGEVFGGYF. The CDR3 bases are TGTGCCAGCAGTGACCCACAGGGGGAAGTCTTCGGAGGGTACTTC.

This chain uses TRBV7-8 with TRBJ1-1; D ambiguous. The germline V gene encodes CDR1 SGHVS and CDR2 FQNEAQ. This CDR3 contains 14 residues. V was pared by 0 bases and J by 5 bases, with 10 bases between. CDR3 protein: CASSLANLETEAFF. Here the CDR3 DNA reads TGTGCCAGCAGCTTAGCAAACCTTGAGACTGAAGCTTTCTTT. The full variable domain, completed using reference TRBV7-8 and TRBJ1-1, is GAGVSQSPRYKVAKRGQDVALRCDPISGHVSLFWYQQALGQGPEFLTYFQNEAQLDKSGLPSDRFFAERPEGSVSTLKIQRTQQEDSAVYLCASSLANLETEAFFGQGTRLTVV.

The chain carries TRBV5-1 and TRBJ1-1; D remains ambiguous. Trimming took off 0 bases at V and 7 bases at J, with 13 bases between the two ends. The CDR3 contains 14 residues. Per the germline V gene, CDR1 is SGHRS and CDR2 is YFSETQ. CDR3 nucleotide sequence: TGCGCCAGCAGCTTGGCTCCTGCCAGCGATGAAGCTTTCTTT. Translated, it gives CASSLAPASDEAFF. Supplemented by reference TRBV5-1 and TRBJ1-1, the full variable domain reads KAGVTQTPRYLIKTRGQQVTLSCSPISGHRSVSWYQQTPGQGLQFLFEYFSETQRNKGNFPGRFSGRQFSNSRSEMNVSTLELGDSALYLCASSLAPASDEAFFGQGTRLTVV.

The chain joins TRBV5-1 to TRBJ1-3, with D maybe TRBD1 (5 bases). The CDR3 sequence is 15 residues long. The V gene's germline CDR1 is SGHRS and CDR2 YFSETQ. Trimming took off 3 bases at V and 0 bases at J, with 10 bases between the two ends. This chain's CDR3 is CASSWGRSSGNTIYF. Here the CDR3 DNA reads TGCGCCAGCAGCTGGGGACGGAGCTCTGGAAACACCATATATTTT.

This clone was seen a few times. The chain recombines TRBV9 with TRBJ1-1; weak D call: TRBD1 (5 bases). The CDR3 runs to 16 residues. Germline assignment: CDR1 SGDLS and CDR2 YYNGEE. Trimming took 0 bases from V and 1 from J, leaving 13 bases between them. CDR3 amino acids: CASSVALAGKNTEAFF. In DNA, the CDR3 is TGTGCCAGCAGCGTAGCTCTGGCAGGGAAGAACACTGAAGCTTTCTTT.

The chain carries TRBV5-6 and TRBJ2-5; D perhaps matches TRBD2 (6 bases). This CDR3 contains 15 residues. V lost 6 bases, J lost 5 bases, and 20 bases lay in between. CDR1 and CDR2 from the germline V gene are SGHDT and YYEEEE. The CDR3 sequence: CASNRDPSARETQYF. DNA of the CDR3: TGTGCCAGCAACCGAGACCCTAGCGCCCGGGAGACCCAGTACTTC.

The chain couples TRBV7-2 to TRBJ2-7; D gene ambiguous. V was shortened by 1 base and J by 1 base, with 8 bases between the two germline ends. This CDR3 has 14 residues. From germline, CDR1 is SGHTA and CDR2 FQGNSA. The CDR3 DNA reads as TGTGCCAGCAGCTTAGTGCAGGAATCCTACGAGCAGTACTTC. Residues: CASSLVQESYEQYF.

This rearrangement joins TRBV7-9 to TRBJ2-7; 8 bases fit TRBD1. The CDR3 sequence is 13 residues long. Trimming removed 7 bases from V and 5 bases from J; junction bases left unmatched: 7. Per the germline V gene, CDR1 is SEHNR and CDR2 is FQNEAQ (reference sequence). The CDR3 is CASTPGQGNEQYF. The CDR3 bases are TGTGCCAGCACGCCCGGACAGGGAAACGAGCAGTACTTC.

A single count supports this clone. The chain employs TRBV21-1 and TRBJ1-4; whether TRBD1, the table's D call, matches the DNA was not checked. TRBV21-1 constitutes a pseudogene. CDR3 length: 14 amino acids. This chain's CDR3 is CASSLDRKDEKLFF. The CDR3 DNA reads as TGTGCCAGCAGTTTGGACAGGAAAGACGAAAAACTGTTTTTT.

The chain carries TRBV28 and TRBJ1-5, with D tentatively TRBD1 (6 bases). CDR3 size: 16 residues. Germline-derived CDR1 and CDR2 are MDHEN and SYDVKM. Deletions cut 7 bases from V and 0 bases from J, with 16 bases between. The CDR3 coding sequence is TGTGCCAGCATCACACGGGGGCTTTATAGCAATCAGCCCCAGCATTTT. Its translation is CASITRGLYSNQPQHF.

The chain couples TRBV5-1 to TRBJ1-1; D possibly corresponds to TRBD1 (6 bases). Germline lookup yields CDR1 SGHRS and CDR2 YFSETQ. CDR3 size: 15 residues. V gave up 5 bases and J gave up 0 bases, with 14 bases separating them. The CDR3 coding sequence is TGCGCCAGCAGGCGTAGGGACAACATGAACACTGAAGCTTTCTTT. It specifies CASRRRDNMNTEAFF.

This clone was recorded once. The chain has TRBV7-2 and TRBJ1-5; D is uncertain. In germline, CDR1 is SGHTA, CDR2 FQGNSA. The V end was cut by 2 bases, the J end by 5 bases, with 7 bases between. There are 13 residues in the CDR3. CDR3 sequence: CASSLKEDQPQHF. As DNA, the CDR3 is TGTGCCAGCAGCTTAAAAGAAGATCAGCCCCAGCATTTT.

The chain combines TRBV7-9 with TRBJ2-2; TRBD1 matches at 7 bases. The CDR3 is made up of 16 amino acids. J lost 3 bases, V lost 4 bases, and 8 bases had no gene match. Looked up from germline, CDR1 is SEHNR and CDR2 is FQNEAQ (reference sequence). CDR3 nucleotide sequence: TGTGCCAGCAGCTCAGAAAGGGGGCCCGACACCGGGGAGCTGTTTTTT. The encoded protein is CASSSERGPDTGELFF.

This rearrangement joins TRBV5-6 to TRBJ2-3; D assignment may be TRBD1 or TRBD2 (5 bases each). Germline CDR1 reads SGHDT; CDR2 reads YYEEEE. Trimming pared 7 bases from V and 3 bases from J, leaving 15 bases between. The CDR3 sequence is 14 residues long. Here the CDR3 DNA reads TGTGCCAGCTCGACGGGGCTCTCTACAGATACGCAGTATTTT. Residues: CASSTGLSTDTQYF.

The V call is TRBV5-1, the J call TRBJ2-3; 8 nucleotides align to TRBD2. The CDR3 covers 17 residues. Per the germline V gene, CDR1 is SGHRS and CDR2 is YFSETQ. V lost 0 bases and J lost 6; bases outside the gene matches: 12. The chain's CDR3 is CASSLGTSNTRADTQYF. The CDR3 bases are TGCGCCAGCAGCTTGGGGACTAGCAACACTCGTGCGGATACGCAGTATTTT.

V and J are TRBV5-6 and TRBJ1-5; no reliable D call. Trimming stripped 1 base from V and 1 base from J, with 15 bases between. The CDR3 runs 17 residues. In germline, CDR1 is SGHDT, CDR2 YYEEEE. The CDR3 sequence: CASSLRKEVGSNQPQHF. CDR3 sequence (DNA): TGTGCCAGCAGCTTGCGGAAGGAAGTGGGCAGCAATCAGCCCCAGCATTTT.

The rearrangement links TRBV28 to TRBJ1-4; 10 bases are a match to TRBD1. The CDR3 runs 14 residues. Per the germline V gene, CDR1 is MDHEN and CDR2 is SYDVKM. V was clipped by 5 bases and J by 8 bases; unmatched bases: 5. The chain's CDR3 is CASSLDRGREKLFF. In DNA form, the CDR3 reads TGTGCCAGCAGTCTCGACAGGGGGCGGGAAAAACTGTTTTTT. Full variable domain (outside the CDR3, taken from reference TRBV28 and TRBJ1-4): DVKVTQSSRYLVKRTGEKVFLECVQDMDHENMFWYRQDPGLGLRLIYFSYDVKMKEKGDIPEGYSVSREKKERFSLILESASTNQTSMYLCASSLDRGREKLFFGSGTQLSVL.

The CDR3 DNA follows: TGCGCCAGCAGCGATGTTCTCGGGTCAGATACGCAGTATTTT. Translation gives CASSDVLGSDTQYF. This chain links TRBV10-1 with TRBJ2-3, with no clear D. The CDR3 is made up of 14 amino acids. Germline CDR1 is WNHNN and CDR2 is SYGVQD (reference sequence). Trimming cost V 6 bases and J 4 bases, with 14 bases left between them.

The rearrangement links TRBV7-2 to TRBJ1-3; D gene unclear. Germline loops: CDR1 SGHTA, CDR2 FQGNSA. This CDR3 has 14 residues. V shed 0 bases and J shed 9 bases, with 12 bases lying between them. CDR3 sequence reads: CASSLASIRGTIYF. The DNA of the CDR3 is TGTGCCAGCAGCTTAGCGTCTATACGAGGCACCATATATTTT.

In DNA form, the CDR3 reads TGTGCCAGCAACCCTTTTCCATTCTATAATTCACCCCTCCACTTT. Protein sequence: CASNPFPFYNSPLHF. The chain carries TRBV7-8 and TRBJ1-6; no definite D call. V lost 7 bases, J lost 3 bases, and 13 bases lay in between. Per the germline V gene, CDR1 is SGHVS and CDR2 is FQNEAQ. This CDR3 has 15 amino acids.

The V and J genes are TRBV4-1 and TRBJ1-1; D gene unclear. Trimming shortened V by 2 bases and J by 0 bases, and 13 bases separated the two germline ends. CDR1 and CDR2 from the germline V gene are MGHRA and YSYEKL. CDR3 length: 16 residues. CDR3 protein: CASSQNPGFLNTEAFF. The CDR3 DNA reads TGCGCCAGCAGCCAAAACCCGGGATTCTTGAACACTGAAGCTTTCTTT.

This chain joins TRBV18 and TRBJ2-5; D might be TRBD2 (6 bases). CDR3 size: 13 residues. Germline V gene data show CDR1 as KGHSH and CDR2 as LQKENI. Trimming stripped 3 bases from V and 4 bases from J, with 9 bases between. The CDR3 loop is CASSPRGTETQYF. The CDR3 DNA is TGTGCCAGCTCACCCCGGGGGACAGAGACCCAGTACTTC.